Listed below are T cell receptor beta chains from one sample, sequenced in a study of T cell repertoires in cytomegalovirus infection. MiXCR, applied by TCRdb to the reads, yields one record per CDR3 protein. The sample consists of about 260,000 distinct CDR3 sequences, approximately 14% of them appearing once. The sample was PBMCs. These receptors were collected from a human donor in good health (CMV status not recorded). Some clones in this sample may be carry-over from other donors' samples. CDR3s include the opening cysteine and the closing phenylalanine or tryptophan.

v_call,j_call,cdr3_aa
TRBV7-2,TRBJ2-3,CASSLQPFGGGVQYF
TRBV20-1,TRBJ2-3,CSAKGLAGGPTDTQYF
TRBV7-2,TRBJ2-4,CASSLEAGAAQNIQYF
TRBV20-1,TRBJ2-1,CSASSPSSSEQFF
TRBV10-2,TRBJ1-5,CASSADRGRQPQHF
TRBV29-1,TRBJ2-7,CSVEKTGNSYEQYF
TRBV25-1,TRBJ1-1,CASGLGAPTEAFF
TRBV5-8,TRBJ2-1,CASSAGQGVSNEQFF
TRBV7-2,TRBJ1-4,CASSLPGAANEKLFF
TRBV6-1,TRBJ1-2,CATGGQGLGYTF
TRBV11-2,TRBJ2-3,CASSSLNGDRPIDTQYF
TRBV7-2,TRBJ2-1,CASSRAGTAYNEQFF
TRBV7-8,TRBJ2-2,CASSTGQYTGELFF
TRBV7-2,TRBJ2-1,CASSLVGRISNEQFF
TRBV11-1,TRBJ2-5,CASSQTFTGQETQYF
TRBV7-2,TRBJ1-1,CASSFALDWSTEAFF
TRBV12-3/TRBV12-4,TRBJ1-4,CASSPGTGINEKLFF
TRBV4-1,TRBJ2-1,CASSQDPLDEQFF
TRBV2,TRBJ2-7,CASSNWGSRSYEQYF
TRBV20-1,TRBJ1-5,CSARDRGDQPQHF
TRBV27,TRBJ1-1,CASSFSTGLWTEAFF
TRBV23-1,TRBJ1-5,CASSATGMGNQPQHF
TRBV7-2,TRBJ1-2,CASSSETKGYGYTF
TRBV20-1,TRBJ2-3,CSAWTSPTDTQYF
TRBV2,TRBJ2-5,CASNSGTKQETQYF
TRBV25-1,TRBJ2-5,CASSEYNQYQETQYF
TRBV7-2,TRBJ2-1,CASSLLSRPGAGNEQFF
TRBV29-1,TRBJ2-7,CSVITYEQYF
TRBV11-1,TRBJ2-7,CASRGDSYEQYF
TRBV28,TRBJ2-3,CASSFETSGNTNTQYF
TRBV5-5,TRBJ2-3,CASRTGVQGQTVTDTQYF
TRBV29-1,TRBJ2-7,CSARAGDSYEQYF
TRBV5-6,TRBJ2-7,CASSLWVAELSYEQYF
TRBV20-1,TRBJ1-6,CSAPPGQPNSPLHF
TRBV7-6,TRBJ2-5,CASSLIGGSGAETQYF
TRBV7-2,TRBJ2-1,CASSLAIVHNEQFF
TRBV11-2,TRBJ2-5,CASTMDKTRQTQYF
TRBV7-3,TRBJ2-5,CASSLIAGGPETQYF
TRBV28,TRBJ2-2,CASSFVSGLAGGANTGELFF
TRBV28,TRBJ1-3,CASLGAYGSNTIYF